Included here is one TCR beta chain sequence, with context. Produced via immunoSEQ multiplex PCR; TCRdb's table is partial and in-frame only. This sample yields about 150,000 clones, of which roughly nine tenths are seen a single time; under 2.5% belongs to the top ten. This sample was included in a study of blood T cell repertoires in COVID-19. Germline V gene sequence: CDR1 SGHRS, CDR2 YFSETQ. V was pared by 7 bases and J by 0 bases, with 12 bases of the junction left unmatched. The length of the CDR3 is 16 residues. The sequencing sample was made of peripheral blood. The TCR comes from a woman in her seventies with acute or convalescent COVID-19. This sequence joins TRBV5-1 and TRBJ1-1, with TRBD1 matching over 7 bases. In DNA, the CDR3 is TGCGCCAGCGGGACCGGACGGACAGGCATGAACACTGAAGCTTTCTTT. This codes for CASGTGRTGMNTEAFF.